Below are 14 T cell receptor beta chains sequenced from a single sample in a study of T cell repertoires in cytomegalovirus infection. TCRdb re-called the reads through MiXCR, storing one row per CDR3 protein. Seen here are about 570,000 distinct CDR3 sequences, around two fifths observed once, and the top ten hold around 46%. These receptors are not linked to any known antigen. Source: cultured PBMCs, taken from culture after CMV antigen stimulation. The receptors here all came from a human donor in good health (CMV status not recorded). Some clones in this sample may be carry-over from other donors' samples.

This clonotype was recorded a few times. The rearrangement links TRBV7-2 to TRBJ1-1; TRBD1 aligns across 7 bases. CDR3 length: 13 residues. CDR1 and CDR2 (germline): SGHTA, FQGNSA. Losses at the gene ends were 5 bases for V and 6 bases for J; bases not matched to a gene: 6. The CDR3: CASSIRGTAEAFF. The CDR3 coding sequence is TGTGCCAGCAGCATTAGAGGGACAGCTGAAGCTTTCTTT.

This clonotype has just a few counts. The CDR3 sequence is CASSGEGDNGNTIYF. The CDR3 coding sequence is TGTGCCAGCAGTGGAGAGGGGGACAACGGAAACACCATATATTTT. This chain uses TRBV2 with TRBJ1-3; D is perhaps TRBD1 (6 bases). The germline V and J ends were trimmed by 4 bases and 4 bases, with 14 bases remaining between them. The CDR3 length is 15 residues. The germline V gene has CDR1 SNHLY and CDR2 FYNNEI.

The V gene is TRBV18, the J gene TRBJ2-1, with unresolved D. CDR1 is KGHSH and CDR2 is LQKENI in the germline V gene. This CDR3 region has 13 residues. Trimming stripped 3 bases from V and 8 bases from J, with 11 bases between. The DNA for the CDR3 is TGTGCCAGCTCACCGAATTTTGTTGATGAGCAGTTCTTC. The encoded protein is CASSPNFVDEQFF.

This clonotype was recorded once. V gene TRBV19 combines with J gene TRBJ1-2; no clear D gene. The CDR3 extends over 13 amino acids. The ends were cut back, 7 bases at V and 2 bases at J, with 11 bases in the middle. From germline, CDR1 is LNHDA and CDR2 SQIVND (reference sequence). For the CDR3, the DNA is TGTGCCAGTATCGTGGCGGGGAACTATGGCTACACCTTC. It encodes CASIVAGNYGYTF.

The chain joins TRBV7-9 to TRBJ2-1; D may be TRBD1 (5 bases). CDR3 length: 15 residues. Germline CDR1 is SEHNR and CDR2 is FQNEAQ (reference sequence). V lost 3 bases to trimming and J lost 8 bases, with 17 bases between them. As DNA, the CDR3 is TGTGCCAGCAGCTTCGCACAGGAAAATTTGGATGAGCAGTTCTTC. Protein product: CASSFAQENLDEQFF.

This clonotype was picked up a small number of times. This chain links TRBV7-2 with TRBJ1-1, with 8 bases matching TRBD1. Trimming at V came to 5 bases and at J to 4 bases, leaving 9 bases not matched to a gene. This CDR3 spans 15 amino acids. CDR1 is SGHTA, CDR2 FQGNSA, per germline. CDR3 sequence reads: CASSPRSGGITEAFF. The CDR3, as DNA: TGTGCCAGCAGCCCACGATCAGGGGGCATCACTGAAGCTTTCTTT.

The J gene is TRBJ2-1, the V gene TRBV5-1; TRBD1 agrees at 8 bases. Germline loops: CDR1 SGHRS, CDR2 YFSETQ. Trimming removed 4 bases from V and 5 bases from J; junction bases left unmatched: 17. This CDR3 has 18 amino acids. The CDR3 reads CASSTEPIGTGFNNEQFF. The CDR3 bases are TGCGCCAGCAGCACTGAGCCCATTGGGACAGGCTTCAACAATGAGCAGTTCTTC. The whole variable domain, filled in from reference TRBV5-1 and TRBJ2-1, reads KAGVTQTPRYLIKTRGQQVTLSCSPISGHRSVSWYQQTPGQGLQFLFEYFSETQRNKGNFPGRFSGRQFSNSRSEMNVSTLELGDSALYLCASSTEPIGTGFNNEQFFGPGTRLTVL.

To note about this clonotype: A clone one base away is much larger, so this may be a read error. The genes are TRBV2 and TRBJ2-3; D not certain. The CDR3 is 11 amino acids. Germline assignment: CDR1 SNHLY and CDR2 FYNNEI. The V and J ends lost 7 bases and 4 bases respectively, with 6 bases between them. The CDR3 DNA follows: TGTGCCAGCACCTTTTCAGATACGCAGTATTTT. Protein: CASTFSDTQYF.

In this sample, this clonotype turned up a few times. The V and J genes are TRBV19 and TRBJ1-6; no clear D. V was pared by 3 bases and J by 0 bases, with 15 bases between. CDR3 length equals 18 residues. CDR1 is LNHDA and CDR2 is SQIVND in the germline V gene (reference sequence). The chain's CDR3 is CASSIGSRKSSYNSPLHF. CDR3 nucleotide sequence: TGTGCCAGTAGTATTGGATCCCGGAAGAGCTCCTATAATTCACCCCTCCACTTT.

The chain employs TRBV10-3 and TRBJ2-7, with D possibly being TRBD2 (6 bases). CDR3 length: 15 amino acids. With 4 bases removed from V and 0 bases from J, the gap between germline ends came to 13 bases. Germline V lookup: CDR1 ENHRY, CDR2 SYGVKD. CDR3 coding DNA: TGTGCCATCAGTGTAGAGGACGGGAGCTCCTACGAGCAGTACTTC. As protein: CAISVEDGSSYEQYF.

This sequence joins TRBV6-8 and TRBJ1-3, with D tentatively TRBD1 (5 bases). V was pared by 2 bases and J by 4 bases, with 9 bases between. In germline, CDR1 is MNHGY, CDR2 SAAAGT. CDR3 length equals 14 residues. The DNA of the CDR3 is TGTGCCAGCAGTTACCAGGGAAGAGGAAACACCATATATTTT. Its protein is CASSYQGRGNTIYF.

This clonotype was picked up a small number of times. This chain links TRBV6-2 or TRBV6-3 with TRBJ1-1; unclear D gene. CDR1 MNHEY and CDR2 SVGEGT come from the germline V gene. This CDR3 has 14 amino acids. V was clipped by 6 bases and J by 10 bases, with 21 bases between them. CDR3 DNA: TGTGCCAGCAGCCACCGAGACAATCCCCTTGGAGCTTTCTTT. Translated: CASSHRDNPLGAFF.

The table lists this clonotype with a few counts. This chain uses TRBV19 with TRBJ1-2; 8 bases fit TRBD1. CDR1 and CDR2 (germline): LNHDA, SQIVND (reference sequence). This CDR3 region has 16 residues. The J segment lost 4 bases and the V segment lost 5 bases, leaving 12 bases of the junction unmatched. The CDR3: CASSASYRDRPYGYTF. In nucleotides, the CDR3 is TGTGCCAGTAGTGCCTCCTACCGGGACAGGCCCTATGGCTACACCTTC. Using reference TRBV19 and TRBJ1-2 for the parts outside the CDR3, the full variable domain is DGGITQSPKYLFRKEGQNVTLSCEQNLNHDAMYWYRQDPGQGLRLIYYSQIVNDFQKGDIAEGYSVSREKKESFPLTVTSAQKNPTAFYLCASSASYRDRPYGYTFGSGTRLTVV.

This chain joins TRBV7-2 and TRBJ2-4; D is uncertain. In germline, CDR1 is SGHTA, CDR2 FQGNSA. Trimming pared 5 bases from V and 7 bases from J, leaving 9 bases between. The CDR3 extends over 12 amino acids. The CDR3 nucleotides read TGTGCCAGCAGCCCCCCCACTAACATTCAGTACTTC. Encoded protein: CASSPPTNIQYF.